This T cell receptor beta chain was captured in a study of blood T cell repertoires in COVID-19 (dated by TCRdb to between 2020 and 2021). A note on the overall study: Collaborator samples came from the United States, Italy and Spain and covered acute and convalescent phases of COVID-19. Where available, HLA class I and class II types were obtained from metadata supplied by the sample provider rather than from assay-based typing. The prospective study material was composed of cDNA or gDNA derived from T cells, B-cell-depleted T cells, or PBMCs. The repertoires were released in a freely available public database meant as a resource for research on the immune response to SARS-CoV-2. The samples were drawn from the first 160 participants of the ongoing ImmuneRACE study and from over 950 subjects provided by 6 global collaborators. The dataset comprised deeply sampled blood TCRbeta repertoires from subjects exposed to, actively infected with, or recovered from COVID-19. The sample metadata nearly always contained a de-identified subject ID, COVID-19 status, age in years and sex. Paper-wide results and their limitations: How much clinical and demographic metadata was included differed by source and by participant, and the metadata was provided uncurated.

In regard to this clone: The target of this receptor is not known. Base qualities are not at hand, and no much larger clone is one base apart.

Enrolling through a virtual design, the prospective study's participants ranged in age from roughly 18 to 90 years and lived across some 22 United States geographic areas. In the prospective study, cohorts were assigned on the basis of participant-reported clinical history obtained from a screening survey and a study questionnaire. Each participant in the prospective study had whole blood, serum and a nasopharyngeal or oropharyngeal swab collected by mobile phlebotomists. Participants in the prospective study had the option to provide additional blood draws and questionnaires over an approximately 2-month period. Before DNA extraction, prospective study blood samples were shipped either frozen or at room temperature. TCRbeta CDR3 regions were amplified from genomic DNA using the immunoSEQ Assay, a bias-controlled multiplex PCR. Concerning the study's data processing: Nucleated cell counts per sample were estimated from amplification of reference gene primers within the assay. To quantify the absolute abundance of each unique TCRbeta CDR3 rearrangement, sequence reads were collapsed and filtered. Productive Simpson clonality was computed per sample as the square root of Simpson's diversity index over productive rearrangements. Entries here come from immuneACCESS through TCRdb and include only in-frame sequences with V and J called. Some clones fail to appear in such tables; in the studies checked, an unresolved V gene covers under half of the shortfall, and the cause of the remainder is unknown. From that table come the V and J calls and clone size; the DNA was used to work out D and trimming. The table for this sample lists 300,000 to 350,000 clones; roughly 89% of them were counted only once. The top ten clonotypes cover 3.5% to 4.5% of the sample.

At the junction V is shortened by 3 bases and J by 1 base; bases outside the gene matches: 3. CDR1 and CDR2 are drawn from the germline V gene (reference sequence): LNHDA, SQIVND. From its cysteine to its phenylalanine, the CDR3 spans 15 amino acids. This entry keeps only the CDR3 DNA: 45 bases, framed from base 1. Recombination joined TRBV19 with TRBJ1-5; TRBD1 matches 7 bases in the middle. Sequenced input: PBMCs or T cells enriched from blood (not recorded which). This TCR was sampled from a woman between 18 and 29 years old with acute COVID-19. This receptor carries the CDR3 CASSIQTGSNQPQHF. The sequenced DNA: TGTGCCAGTAGTATTCAGACAGGGAGCAATCAGCCCCAGCATTTT.